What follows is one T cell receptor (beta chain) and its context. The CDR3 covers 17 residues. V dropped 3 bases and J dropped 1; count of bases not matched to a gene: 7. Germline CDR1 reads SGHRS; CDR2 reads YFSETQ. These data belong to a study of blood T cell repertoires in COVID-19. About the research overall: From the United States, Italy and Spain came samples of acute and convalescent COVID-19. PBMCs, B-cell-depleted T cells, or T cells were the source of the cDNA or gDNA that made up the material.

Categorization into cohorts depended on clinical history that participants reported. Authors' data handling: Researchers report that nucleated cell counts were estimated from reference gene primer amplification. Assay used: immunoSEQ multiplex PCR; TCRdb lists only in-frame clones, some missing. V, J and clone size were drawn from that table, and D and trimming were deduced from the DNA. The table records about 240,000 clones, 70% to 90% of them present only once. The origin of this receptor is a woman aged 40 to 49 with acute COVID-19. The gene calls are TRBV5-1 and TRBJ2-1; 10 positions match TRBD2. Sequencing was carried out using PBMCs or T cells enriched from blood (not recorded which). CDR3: CASSSYPSGSSYNEQFF. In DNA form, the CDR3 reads TGCGCCAGCAGCTCGTACCCTAGCGGGAGTTCCTACAATGAGCAGTTCTTC.